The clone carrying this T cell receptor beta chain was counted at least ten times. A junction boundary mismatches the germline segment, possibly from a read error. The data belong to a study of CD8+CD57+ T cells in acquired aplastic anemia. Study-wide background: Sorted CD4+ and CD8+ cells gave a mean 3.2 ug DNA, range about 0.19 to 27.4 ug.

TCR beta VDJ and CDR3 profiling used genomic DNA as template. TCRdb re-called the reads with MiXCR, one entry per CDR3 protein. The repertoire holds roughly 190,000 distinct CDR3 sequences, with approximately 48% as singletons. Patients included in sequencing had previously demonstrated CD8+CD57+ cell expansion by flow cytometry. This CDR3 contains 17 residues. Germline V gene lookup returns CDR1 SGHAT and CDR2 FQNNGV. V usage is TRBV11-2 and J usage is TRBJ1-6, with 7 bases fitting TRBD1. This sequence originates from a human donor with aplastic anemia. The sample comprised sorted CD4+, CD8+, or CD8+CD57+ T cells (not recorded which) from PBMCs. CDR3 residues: CASSLESTGPIGSPLHF. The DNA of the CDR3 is TGTGCCAGCAGCCTAGAATCGACAGGGCCCATTGGGTCACCCCTCCACTTT.